Listed here are 19 T cell receptor beta chains from one sample, sequenced in a study of T cells in localized non-small cell lung cancer. Sequenced by immunoSEQ multiplex PCR; TCRdb stores in-frame clones only, minus some. The sample yields tens of thousands of clones, over 85% seen once. Material: peripheral blood, obtained before any cancer treatment. Source of these receptors: a male donor at least 60 years old with stage I squamous cell lung carcinoma.

This clone was observed a handful of times. The chain joins TRBV2 to TRBJ2-7; TRBD1 agrees at 8 bases. This CDR3 has 13 residues. The J segment lost 3 bases and the V segment lost 8 bases, leaving 6 bases of the junction unmatched. Per the germline V gene, CDR1 is SNHLY and CDR2 is FYNNEI. CDR3 sequence: CASPGTGSYEQYF. The CDR3 DNA reads TGTGCCAGCCCCGGGACAGGCAGCTACGAGCAGTACTTC.

V is TRBV5-1 and J is TRBJ2-7; D gene uncertain. Trimming stripped 0 bases from V and 0 bases from J, with 10 bases between. Germline CDR1 is SGHRS and CDR2 is YFSETQ. This CDR3 spans 15 amino acids. CDR3 nucleotide sequence: TGCGCCAGCAGCTTGGGACCCTCACCCTCCTACGAGCAGTACTTC. It yields the protein CASSLGPSPSYEQYF.

This clone was found a few times. V is TRBV19 and J is TRBJ2-5; possible D gene TRBD1, 5 bases. In germline, CDR1 is LNHDA, CDR2 SQIVND (reference sequence). V lost 1 base and J lost 5, with 8 bases in between. This CDR3 is built from 13 residues. The CDR3 nucleotides are TGTGCCAGTAGTATAGTTTGGGGCGAGACCCAGTACTTC. Its protein product is CASSIVWGETQYF. Complete variable domain (other parts from reference TRBV19 and TRBJ2-5): DGGITQSPKYLFRKEGQNVTLSCEQNLNHDAMYWYRQDPGQGLRLIYYSQIVNDFQKGDIAEGYSVSREKKESFPLTVTSAQKNPTAFYLCASSIVWGETQYFGPGTRLLVL.

This rearrangement joins TRBV5-1 to TRBJ1-1, with a tentative D call TRBD1 (6 bases). Germline-derived CDR1 and CDR2 are SGHRS and YFSETQ. CDR3 length: 13 residues. V lost 3 bases and J 4 bases, leaving 10 bases between the germline ends. The CDR3 DNA sequence: TGCGCCAGCAGCTCACAGGGTGCCACTGAAGCTTTCTTT. This gives the protein CASSSQGATEAFF.

This chain uses TRBV19 with TRBJ2-7, with TRBD2 matching over 8 bases. V shed 0 bases, J shed 6 bases, and the junction held 4 bases outside the gene matches. CDR3 length: 14 residues. Germline V CDR1 and CDR2: LNHDA, SQIVND (reference sequence). CDR3 loop: CASSIDWLAGEQYF. The CDR3 DNA sequence: TGTGCCAGTAGTATAGATTGGCTAGCGGGCGAGCAGTACTTC.

The chain couples TRBV18 to TRBJ2-3; D uncertain. Germline V CDR1 and CDR2: KGHSH, LQKENI. CDR3 length equals 14 residues. Trimming left V 2 bases short and J 0 bases short, with 6 bases between. CDR3 residues: CASSPFPSTDTQYF. In DNA, the CDR3 is TGTGCCAGCTCACCATTCCCTAGCACAGATACGCAGTATTTT.

This chain connects TRBV6-5 to TRBJ1-1; possible D gene TRBD1, 6 bases. Per the germline V gene, CDR1 is MNHEY and CDR2 is SVGAGI. Trimming took off 4 bases at V and 1 base at J, with 10 bases between the two ends. The CDR3 has 14 residues. The CDR3 DNA sequence: TGTGCCAGCAGTTGCGGGGGGGCGAACACTGAAGCTTTCTTT. Its protein is CASSCGGANTEAFF.

The rearrangement links TRBV29-1 to TRBJ2-7; tentative D call: TRBD2 (5 bases). Germline CDR1 SQVTM, CDR2 ANQGSEA. The CDR3 spans 14 residues. The germline V and J ends were trimmed by 5 bases and 2 bases, with 16 bases remaining between them. CDR3 residues: CSVQDRLRAYEQYF. The CDR3, as DNA: TGCAGCGTTCAGGACCGGCTGAGGGCCTACGAGCAGTACTTC.

The chain couples TRBV5-1 to TRBJ2-3; TRBD2 matches at 8 bases. The V gene's germline CDR1 is SGHRS and CDR2 YFSETQ. J gave up 1 base and V 4 bases, and 5 bases lay outside the gene matches. This CDR3 has 15 amino acids. The CDR3 coding sequence is TGCGCCAGCAGCCCCGGGGGGGTTGGCACAGATACGCAGTATTTT. Protein product: CASSPGGVGTDTQYF.

The chain is built from TRBV10-1 and TRBJ1-5; no reliable D call. CDR3 length: 15 amino acids. Per the germline V gene, CDR1 is WNHNN and CDR2 is SYGVQD (reference sequence). CDR3 DNA: TGCGCTAAAATTCCGCCGGCAGGACCCAATCAGCCCCAGCATTTT. This codes for CAKIPPAGPNQPQHF.

This chain uses TRBV30 with TRBJ1-1, with D unresolved. The length of the CDR3 is 13 residues. Trimming cost V 4 bases and J 2 bases, with 11 bases left between them. Per the germline V gene, CDR1 is GTSNPN and CDR2 is SVGIG (reference sequence). The CDR3 nucleotides are TGTGCCTGGACTGACGGACCTAACACTGAAGCTTTCTTT. Translating it yields CAWTDGPNTEAFF.

CDR3 protein: CASTRDTGYTF. The DNA for the CDR3 is TGTGCCAGTACTCGGGACACCGGCTACACCTTC. The V gene is TRBV19, the J gene TRBJ1-2; weak D call: TRBD1 (6 bases). This CDR3 is 11 amino acids long. CDR1 LNHDA and CDR2 SQIVND come from the germline V gene (reference sequence). V lost 7 bases and J lost 8, with 11 bases in between.

CDR3 nucleotides: TGTGCCAGCAGCTACCTAGCGGGGGGGCTTGGCGAGCAGTACTTC. Its translation: CASSYLAGGLGEQYF. The chain joins TRBV5-4 to TRBJ2-7; 12 bases match TRBD2. Germline CDR1 is SGHNT and CDR2 is YYREEE (reference sequence). The CDR3 contains 15 residues. After removal of 3 bases from V and 6 bases from J, the junction contained 7 bases not matched to a gene.

The rearrangement joins TRBV28 to TRBJ1-1; no definite D call. The germline gives CDR1 MDHEN, CDR2 SYDVKM. The V gene lost 6 bases and the J gene lost 1 base, with 15 bases spanning the gap. The length of the CDR3 is 15 residues. CDR3 loop: CASSRISSPNTEAFF. In DNA form, the CDR3 reads TGTGCCAGCAGCCGGATTTCGTCCCCGAACACTGAAGCTTTCTTT.

The rearrangement joins TRBV5-1 to TRBJ1-2; D remains ambiguous. This CDR3 is built from 12 residues. V dropped 1 base and J dropped 8 bases, with 9 bases sitting between them. Germline values: CDR1 SGHRS, CDR2 YFSETQ. Here the CDR3 reads CASSLNSEGYTF. CDR3 DNA: TGCGCCAGCAGCTTGAATAGCGAAGGCTACACCTTC.

The J gene is TRBJ2-7, the V gene TRBV4-1; a possible D gene is TRBD1 (5 bases). CDR3 size: 13 residues. The V gene lost 5 bases and the J gene lost 2 bases, with 10 bases spanning the gap. From germline, CDR1 is MGHRA and CDR2 YSYEKL. CDR3 coding DNA: TGCGCCAGCAGCTCAACAGGTACCTACGAGCAGTACTTC. Protein sequence: CASSSTGTYEQYF.

The chain combines TRBV6-6 with TRBJ1-1; TRBD1 aligns across 8 bases. The ends lost 5 bases at V and 7 bases at J; junction bases unmatched: 12. CDR1 MNHNY and CDR2 SVGAGI come from the germline V gene (reference sequence). This CDR3 is 15 amino acids long. The CDR3 region is CASSRMTGAEDEAFF. CDR3 sequence (DNA): TGTGCCAGCAGTCGAATGACAGGGGCAGAGGATGAAGCTTTCTTT.

The J gene is TRBJ2-1, the V gene TRBV29-1; TRBD2 matches at 11 bases. CDR1 is SQVTM, CDR2 ANQGSEA, per germline. V gave up 1 base and J gave up 4 bases; unmatched junction bases: 3. CDR3 size: 15 residues. In nucleotides, the CDR3 is TGCAGCGTTGAAGGGGGGACTAGCGGTTACAATGAGCAGTTCTTC. It codes for CSVEGGTSGYNEQFF.

This clone was recorded a few times. This chain links TRBV10-3 with TRBJ1-2; tentative D call: TRBD1 (6 bases). Trimming took off 7 bases at V and 2 bases at J, with 14 bases between the two ends. Germline V CDR1 and CDR2: ENHRY, SYGVKD. The CDR3 runs 14 residues. The CDR3 DNA sequence: TGTGCCATCAAGTCAGGGGAGGAGAACTATGGCTACACCTTC. This sequence encodes CAIKSGEENYGYTF.